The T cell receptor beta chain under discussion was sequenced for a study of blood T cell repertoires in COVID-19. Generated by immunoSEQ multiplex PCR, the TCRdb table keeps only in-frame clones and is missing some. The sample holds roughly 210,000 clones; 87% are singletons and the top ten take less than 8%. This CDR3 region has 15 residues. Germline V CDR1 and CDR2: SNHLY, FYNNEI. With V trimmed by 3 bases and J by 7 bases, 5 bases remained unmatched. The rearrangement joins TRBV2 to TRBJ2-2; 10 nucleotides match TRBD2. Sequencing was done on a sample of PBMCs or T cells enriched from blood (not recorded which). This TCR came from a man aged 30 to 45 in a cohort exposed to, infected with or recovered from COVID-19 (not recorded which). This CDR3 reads CASSEIRTSGGELFF. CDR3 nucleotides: TGTGCCAGCAGTGAGATTCGGACTAGCGGCGGGGAGCTGTTTTTT.